The next 11 T cell receptor beta chains were all read from a single sample in a study of technical replicates of blood from several donors. The method was immunoSEQ multiplex PCR; TCRdb's version includes in-frame clones alone and lacks a portion of them. Of more than 90,000 clones in the sample, nearly 97% were seen once. What was sequenced was T cells isolated from PBMCs. The receptors derive from a human donor in good health.

The rearrangement joins TRBV5-7 to TRBJ2-7, with 9 bases identical to TRBD2. TRBV5-7 is given ORF status, its function remaining uncertain. This CDR3 has 17 residues. Trimming removed 2 bases from V and 6 bases from J; junction bases left unmatched: 15. The CDR3 DNA follows: TGTGCCAGCAGCTTTCGTGCGCGGGGCGGGAGGGCCCTCGAGCAGTACTTC. It yields the protein CASSFRARGGRALEQYF.

The chain joins TRBV7-9 to TRBJ2-3; tentative D call: TRBD2 (6 bases). The germline CDR1 and CDR2 sequences are SEHNR and FQNEAQ (reference sequence). The ends were cut back, 1 base at V and 0 bases at J, with 11 bases in the middle. The CDR3 spans 16 residues. CDR3 protein: CASSLGGESSTDTQYF. The CDR3 DNA is TGTGCCAGCAGCTTAGGCGGGGAGTCTAGCACAGATACGCAGTATTTT.

This rearrangement joins TRBV27 to TRBJ2-1; 8 nucleotides agree with TRBD2. This CDR3 is built from 18 residues. Trimming at V came to 2 bases and at J to 3 bases, leaving 12 bases not matched to a gene. Per germline, CDR1 MNHEY and CDR2 SMNVEV (reference sequence). The CDR3 DNA is TGTGCCAGCAGTTTACTCACTCCACCTAGCGGGCTCTACAATGAGCAGTTCTTC. Protein product: CASSLLTPPSGLYNEQFF.

The count of this clone is one. The chain uses TRBV14 and TRBJ2-1; D possibly corresponds to TRBD2 (6 bases). Germline lookup yields CDR1 SGHDN and CDR2 FVKESK. Trimming shortened V by 0 bases and J by 11 bases, and 8 bases separated the two germline ends. This CDR3 comprises 12 residues. CDR3: CASSQDGGKQFF. Here the CDR3 DNA reads TGTGCCAGCAGCCAAGATGGGGGGAAGCAGTTCTTC.

The chain has TRBV7-8 and TRBJ1-5; 8 bases agree with TRBD1. Germline V gene lookup returns CDR1 SGHVS and CDR2 FQNEAQ. The CDR3 is 14 amino acids. Here the CDR3 reads CACSGGSGNQPQHF. Here the CDR3 DNA reads TGTGCTTGCTCAGGGGGCTCGGGCAATCAGCCCCAGCATTTT.

This clone was seen once. This rearrangement joins TRBV11-2 to TRBJ2-7; the D gene is possibly TRBD2 (8 bases). There are 14 residues in the CDR3. With 3 bases removed from V and 5 bases from J, the gap between germline ends came to 14 bases. Germline-derived CDR1 and CDR2 are SGHAT and FQNNGV. CDR3 in amino acids: CASSFGRDSHEQYF. DNA for the CDR3: TGTGCCAGCAGCTTCGGGAGGGACAGCCACGAGCAGTACTTC.

This chain's CDR3 is CASSPRDRGIQETQYF. The CDR3 DNA reads as TGTGCCAGCTCACCAAGGGACAGGGGAATCCAAGAGACCCAGTACTTC. The rearrangement links TRBV18 to TRBJ2-5; 10 nucleotides agree with TRBD1. The V and J ends lost 2 bases and 1 base, in that order; junction bases with no gene match: 4. The CDR3 contains 16 residues. In germline, CDR1 is KGHSH, CDR2 LQKENI. Full variable domain (missing parts from reference TRBV18 and TRBJ2-5): NAGVMQNPRHLVRRRGQEARLRCSPMKGHSHVYWYRQLPEEGLKFMVYLQKENIIDESGMPKERFSAEFPKEGPSILRIQQVVRGDSAAYFCASSPRDRGIQETQYFGPGTRLLVL.

The chain uses TRBV28 and TRBJ2-7, with 13 bases identical to TRBD2. The length of the CDR3 is 16 residues. Trimming removed 3 bases from V and 4 bases from J; junction bases left unmatched: 6. Germline V gene data show CDR1 as MDHEN and CDR2 as SYDVKM. DNA of the CDR3: TGTGCCAGCAGTTTCACTAGCGGGAGGGCCGGATACGAGCAGTACTTC. The encoded protein is CASSFTSGRAGYEQYF.

The count of this clone is one. This rearrangement joins TRBV28 to TRBJ2-2; 10 bases map to TRBD2. Germline-derived CDR1 and CDR2 are MDHEN and SYDVKM. CDR3 size: 17 residues. V lost 3 bases, J lost 2 bases, and 6 bases stayed unmatched. CDR3 in amino acids: CASSFPGLASNTGELFF. The CDR3 nucleotides read TGTGCCAGCAGTTTCCCGGGACTAGCGAGTAACACCGGGGAGCTGTTTTTT.

The chain is built from TRBV13 and TRBJ1-1; D gene uncertain. The CDR3 consists of 14 residues. V shed 4 bases and J shed 1 base, with 10 bases lying between them. Germline CDR1 is PRHDT and CDR2 is FYEKMQ (reference sequence). CDR3 protein: CASSYTTGNTEAFF. CDR3 bases: TGTGCCAGCAGCTATACCACTGGGAACACTGAAGCTTTCTTT.

The chain combines TRBV5-6 with TRBJ2-1; 7 nucleotides line up with TRBD2. Per germline, CDR1 SGHDT and CDR2 YYEEEE. V lost 0 bases, J lost 15 bases, and 9 bases stayed unmatched. The CDR3 is 13 amino acids. Here the CDR3 reads CASSLAGGRGRFF. The CDR3 nucleotides are TGTGCCAGCAGCTTGGCCGGAGGGAGGGGTCGGTTCTTC. Looking up the rest from reference TRBV5-6 and TRBJ2-1 gives the full variable domain: DAGVTQSPTHLIKTRGQQVTLRCSPKSGHDTVSWYQQALGQGPQFIFQYYEEEERQRGNFPDRFSGHQFPNYSSELNVNALLLGDSALYLCASSLAGGRGRFFGPGTRLTVL.